This TCR beta chain was profiled in a study of response to subunit inactivated influenza vaccine (dated by TCRdb to 2017 to 2018). The study in broad terms: Deep quantitative profiling of the T cell receptor repertoire was used in the study to follow responses to a trivalent subunit inactivated influenza vaccine.

Overall results and qualifications from the work: According to the authors, only a limited number of new T cells may be recruited by each seasonal influenza vaccination.

The CDR3 starts with the cysteine, ends with the phenylalanine, and has 12 residues. Just CDR3 DNA is preserved here, 36 bases in frame from base 1. The trim is 3 bases for V and 6 bases for J, with a gap of 9 bases between the germline ends. The germline V gene (reference sequence) yields DFQATT for CDR1 and SNEGSKA for CDR2. This clonotype was found many times. No antigen is known for it. No quality values exist for individual bases; no much larger clone is one base distant. Receptor amplification or capture employed RT-PCR. Sequenced on an Illumina HiSeq 2500. The raw public reads went through TCRdb reprocessing: fastp at Q25, MiXCR clone calling, in-frame beta chains kept. Entries are consolidated by CDR3 protein sequence, retaining the most common genes and DNA. Across this sample there are 500,000 to 600,000 distinct CDR3 sequences, with 15% to 20% seen only once. Approximately 3% of the sample is in the top ten clones.

The specimen comprised CD4+ T cells sorted from PBMCs, sampled around 25 months after vaccination. This receptor was obtained from a man aged 50 to 75 who received an inactivated influenza vaccine. Donor details come from another sample of the same person, matched by shared clones. Here the chain combines TRBV20-1 and TRBJ2-1; the D gene is not confidently resolved. DNA sequence: TGCAGTGCTAGTCCTAGAGCCAATGAGCAGTTCTTC. It codes for CSASPRANEQFF.